These 11 T cell receptor beta chains were all obtained from the same sample, sequenced in a study of CD8 T cells in Susac syndrome. RNA in amounts of roughly 0.5 to 1 ug was reverse transcribed with random hexamers. TCRdb reanalysed the immunoSEQ multiplex PCR reads using MiXCR and keeps one entry per CDR3 protein. The sample holds around 180,000 distinct CDR3 sequences; approximately 95% are singletons and the top ten take roughly 0.094%. Specimen: CD4+ T cells from PBMCs. These receptors were obtained from a human donor with multiple sclerosis.

The chain joins TRBV30 to TRBJ2-5; D gene uncertain. This CDR3 region has 12 residues. The germline gives CDR1 GTSNPN, CDR2 SVGIG (reference sequence). The V end was cut by 5 bases, the J end by 5 bases, with 12 bases between. The CDR3, as DNA: TGTGCCTGGGGATTGGTAAGGGAGACCCAGTACTTC. Translating gives CAWGLVRETQYF.

This chain uses TRBV19 with TRBJ2-3; TRBD2 matches at 9 bases. This CDR3 has 16 amino acids. The germline CDR1 and CDR2 sequences are LNHDA and SQIVND (reference sequence). V was pared by 1 base and J by 6 bases, with 8 bases of the junction left unmatched. CDR3 in amino acids: CASSIATSGPQDTQYF. The CDR3 DNA reads TGTGCCAGTAGTATAGCGACTAGCGGACCTCAGGATACGCAGTATTTT.

The chain combines TRBV2 with TRBJ2-3; D perhaps matches TRBD1 (6 bases). V was pared by 5 bases and J by 2 bases, with 11 bases between. This CDR3 is 14 amino acids long. The germline gives CDR1 SNHLY, CDR2 FYNNEI. The CDR3 sequence is CASSTGPNTDTQYF. The CDR3 nucleotides read TGTGCCAGCAGTACAGGGCCAAACACAGATACGCAGTATTTT.

The chain recombines TRBV11-2 with TRBJ1-2, with TRBD1 as a possible D gene (6 bases). This CDR3 spans 12 amino acids. Germline CDR1 is SGHAT and CDR2 is FQNNGV. With 8 bases removed from V and 7 bases from J, the gap between germline ends came to 14 bases. The CDR3 reads CASHGTGSGYTF. CDR3 in DNA: TGTGCCAGCCACGGTACAGGGTCTGGCTACACCTTC.

This sequence joins TRBV18 and TRBJ1-3; 9 bases align to TRBD1. The CDR3 extends over 14 amino acids. CDR1 is KGHSH and CDR2 is LQKENI in the germline V gene. J was trimmed by 7 bases and V by 6 bases; bases with no gene match: 7. CDR3 residues: CASSPGTGRNTIYF. CDR3 nucleotide sequence: TGTGCCAGCTCGCCCGGGACAGGGCGCAACACCATATATTTT. Combining the CDR3 with reference TRBV18 and TRBJ1-3 gives the whole variable domain NAGVMQNPRHLVRRRGQEARLRCSPMKGHSHVYWYRQLPEEGLKFMVYLQKENIIDESGMPKERFSAEFPKEGPSILRIQQVVRGDSAAYFCASSPGTGRNTIYFGEGSWLTVV.

CDR3 sequence: CASSGTGGEYGNSPLHF. DNA of the CDR3: TGCGCCAGCAGCGGGACAGGGGGAGAGTATGGTAATTCACCCCTCCACTTT. The chain employs TRBV5-1 and TRBJ1-6, with 11 bases fitting TRBD1. The V and J ends lost 4 bases and 6 bases, in that order; junction bases with no gene match: 9. The CDR3 length is 17 residues. Germline V CDR1 and CDR2: SGHRS, YFSETQ.

This clonotype was detected only once. The chain joins TRBV20-1 to TRBJ2-7, with 10 bases matching TRBD1. Germline V lookup: CDR1 DFQATT, CDR2 SNEGSKA (reference sequence). Trimming took 4 bases from V and 6 from J; bases not matched to a gene: 6. This CDR3 region has 13 residues. Here the CDR3 DNA reads TGCAGTGCTACCCGACAGGGGGCTGGCGAGCAGTACTTC. This sequence encodes CSATRQGAGEQYF.

The gene calls are TRBV18 and TRBJ2-7; D is possibly TRBD2 (5 bases). CDR3 length: 14 amino acids. V was shortened by 3 bases and J by 0 bases, with 9 bases between the two germline ends. Per the germline V gene, CDR1 is KGHSH and CDR2 is LQKENI. The CDR3 protein is CASSPRASSYEQYF. The DNA of the CDR3 is TGTGCCAGCTCACCGAGGGCCAGCTCCTACGAGCAGTACTTC.

The chain combines TRBV5-1 with TRBJ2-2, with 9 bases fitting TRBD1. The J segment lost 2 bases and the V segment lost 9 bases, leaving 8 bases of the junction unmatched. This CDR3 spans 15 amino acids. CDR1 and CDR2 (germline): SGHRS, YFSETQ. The CDR3 DNA reads as TGCGCCACCTGGATGGGACAGGGAAACACCGGGGAGCTGTTTTTT. Its translation: CATWMGQGNTGELFF.

The rearrangement joins TRBV20-1 to TRBJ2-1, with 10 bases identical to TRBD2. CDR3 size: 15 residues. Germline lookup yields CDR1 DFQATT and CDR2 SNEGSKA (reference sequence). V lost 5 bases and J lost 6; bases outside the gene matches: 10. The CDR3 region is CSAPREAGGPNEQFF. DNA for the CDR3: TGCAGTGCTCCCAGAGAAGCGGGAGGGCCCAATGAGCAGTTCTTC.

V and J are TRBV11-2 and TRBJ2-5, with 7 nucleotides matching TRBD2. This CDR3 is built from 14 residues. With V trimmed by 5 bases and J by 1 base, 4 bases remained unmatched. CDR1 SGHAT and CDR2 FQNNGV come from the germline V gene. Written as DNA, the CDR3 is TGTGCCAGCAGCCCGGGACTAACCCAAGAGACCCAGTACTTC. Amino acid sequence: CASSPGLTQETQYF.